This TCR beta chain comes out of a study of cytomegalovirus exposure and HLA in healthy donors. Study information: Samples from HLA-typed donors yielded about 85 million unique TCRs in an early data release. Whole-study findings and limits: Accounts indicate the classifier identified cytomegalovirus status with strong specificity and sensitivity.

Amplification used 60 Vbeta primers and 13 Jbeta primers. Clones were read by immunoSEQ multiplex PCR, and TCRdb kept only the in-frame ones, dropping some. The sample records 100,000 or so clones, roughly 80% being singletons. On this clone itself: Its antigen is not identified.

This receptor was taken from a female donor in good health and CMV-seropositive. Sequencing was carried out using PBMCs.

This CDR3 is CASSGAGGPLEQYF. In DNA form, the CDR3 reads TGTGCCAGCAGTGGGGCGGGGGGGCCCCTAGAGCAGTACTTC. The V call is TRBV2, the J call TRBJ2-7; 9 nucleotides agree with TRBD2. The CDR3 runs to 14 residues. Losses at the gene ends were 4 bases for V and 7 bases for J; bases not matched to a gene: 8. Germline assignment: CDR1 SNHLY and CDR2 FYNNEI.